The rows below give T cell receptor beta chains drawn from one sample of a study of PD-1 blockade in classical Hodgkin lymphoma. Profiled with immunoSEQ multiplex PCR; TCRdb holds only in-frame clones, not every one. The sample records about 39,000 clones, roughly 90% being singletons. The sequencing here drew on peripheral blood mononuclear cells (PBMCs), taken at baseline. The receptors were gathered from a human donor with classical Hodgkin lymphoma. Each CDR3 is given with its conserved first and last residue. The D gene is left open where the match is weak. Expanded clones are given a class, and other clones once, few, many or no size at all.

TRBV15	-	TRBJ2-7	TRBD1	CATSRRTGAYEQYF	TGTGCCACCAGCAGAAGGACAGGGGCCTACGAGCAGTACTTC
TRBV6-5	-	TRBJ2-1	-	CASSYSLGYNEQFF	TGTGCCAGCAGTTACTCCCTGGGCTACAATGAGCAGTTCTTC
TRBV29-1	-	TRBJ2-1	-	CSVVGSSYNEQFF	TGCAGCGTTGTGGGGAGCTCCTACAATGAGCAGTTCTTC
TRBV14	-	TRBJ1-2	-	CASSSQIDFYGYTF	TGTGCCAGCAGCTCCCAGATAGACTTCTATGGCTACACCTTC
TRBV14	-	TRBJ2-1	TRBD2	CASSQVGTSGAYNEQFF	TGTGCCAGCAGCCAAGTTGGGACTAGCGGAGCCTACAATGAGCAGTTCTTC
TRBV5-1	-	TRBJ2-7	-	CASSLTGTLGEQYF	TGCGCCAGCAGCTTGACAGGGACCTTGGGGGAGCAGTACTTC
TRBV14	-	TRBJ2-4	-	CASSRSDIQYF	TGTGCCAGCAGCCGGTCTGACATTCAGTACTTC
TRBV10-1	-	TRBJ2-3	-	CASSELTSTDTQYF	TGCGCCAGCAGTGAGCTTACTAGTACGGATACGCAGTATTTT
TRBV10-2	-	TRBJ2-7	-	CASSESGPGTLTYEQYF	TGCGCCAGCAGTGAGTCGGGTCCAGGGACTCTTACCTACGAGCAGTACTTC
TRBV29-1	once	TRBJ1-5	-	CSVEDGGRGQPQHF	TGCAGCGTTGAAGATGGAGGTAGAGGTCAGCCCCAGCATTTT
TRBV19	-	TRBJ2-2	-	CASSIGTGELFF	TGTGCCAGTAGTATTGGTACAGGGGAGCTGTTTTTT
TRBV7-9	-	TRBJ1-2	-	CASSRTGLHISGYTF	TGTGCCAGCAGCAGAACGGGACTCCACATAAGTGGCTACACCTTC
TRBV9	-	TRBJ2-7	TRBD2	CASSVELAGEEQYF	TGTGCCAGCAGCGTAGAGCTAGCGGGAGAAGAGCAGTACTTC
TRBV7-3	-	TRBJ2-5	TRBD1	CASSVTGGGETQYF	TGTGCCAGCAGCGTGACAGGGGGCGGGGAGACCCAGTACTTC
TRBV6-4	-	TRBJ2-3	TRBD1	CASSDTGTGSGTDTQYF	TGTGCCAGCAGTGACACCGGGACAGGGTCGGGGACAGATACGCAGTATTTT
TRBV28	-	TRBJ2-4	TRBD1	CASSFPGLALGQGLIAKNIQYF	TGTGCCAGCAGTTTCCCTGGCCTGGCTCTGGGACAGGGTTTGATAGCCAAAAACATTCAGTACTTC
TRBV7-7	-	TRBJ1-3	-	CASSSLRGCGNTIYF	TGTGCTAGCAGCTCTCTCAGGGGATGCGGAAACACCATATATTTT
TRBV5-1	once	TRBJ2-2	TRBD1	CASSPGTDAGELFF	TGCGCCAGCAGCCCGGGGACAGACGCCGGGGAGCTGTTTTTT
TRBV29-1	-	TRBJ2-6	-	CSVDISSGANVLTF	TGCAGCGTTGATATCAGCTCTGGGGCCAACGTCCTGACTTTC
TRBV29-1	once	TRBJ2-2	-	CSVEHRATGELFF	TGCAGCGTTGAACACAGGGCTACCGGGGAGCTGTTTTTT
TRBV27	-	TRBJ2-7	TRBD2	CASSALGGLAGYEQYF	TGTGCCAGCAGCGCTCTAGGAGGACTAGCTGGCTACGAGCAGTACTTC
TRBV20-1	once	TRBJ2-1	-	CSAGYNEQFF	TGCAGTGCTGGCTACAATGAGCAGTTCTTC
TRBV2	-	TRBJ2-7	-	CASRRGQSSYEQYF	TGTGCCAGCAGGCGGGGGCAAAGCTCCTACGAGCAGTACTTC
TRBV10-2	-	TRBJ2-7	TRBD2	CASSSGGEQYF	TGCGCCAGCAGCTCGGGGGGGGAGCAGTACTTC
TRBV6-5	-	TRBJ2-7	-	CASSPKHSFSYEQYF	TGTGCCAGCAGTCCAAAACATTCGTTCTCCTACGAGCAGTACTTC
TRBV4-2	few	TRBJ2-7	TRBD2	CASSQELAGGYEQYF	TGTGCCAGCAGCCAAGAACTAGCGGGTGGCTACGAGCAGTACTTC
TRBV19	-	TRBJ2-3	-	CASSSPGGVPSTDTQYF	TGTGCCAGTAGTAGTCCGGGCGGGGTACCTAGCACAGATACGCAGTATTTT
TRBV5-1	-	TRBJ1-6	-	CASSLGGGSPLHF	TGCGCCAGCAGCTTGGGAGGGGGTTCACCCCTCCACTTT
TRBV20-1	-	TRBJ1-1	-	CRSGTALEAFF	TGCAGGAGCGGGACCGCCTTAGAAGCTTTCTTT
TRBV6-1	-	TRBJ2-1	-	CASRHLSGLNEQFF	TGTGCCAGCAGACACCTAAGTGGTCTAAATGAGCAGTTCTTC
TRBV10-3	-	TRBJ1-2	-	CAISGSGGRVANYGYTF	TGTGCCATCAGTGGATCGGGAGGCAGGGTGGCTAACTATGGCTACACCTTC
TRBV18	few	TRBJ2-1	-	CASSLPLRGTNEQFF	TGTGCCAGCTCACTTCCCTTACGGGGCACCAATGAGCAGTTCTTC
TRBV6-6	-	TRBJ2-7	TRBD1	CASSSQQGKRGEQYF	TGTGCCAGCAGTTCGCAACAGGGGAAGCGTGGCGAGCAGTACTTC
TRBV5-5	-	TRBJ2-5	TRBD1	CASSLVGGQGAGETQYF	TGTGCCAGCAGCTTGGTTGGAGGACAGGGGGCCGGTGAGACCCAGTACTTC
TRBV5-4	few	TRBJ2-3	-	CASSYTTDTQYF	TGTGCCAGCAGCTACACGACAGATACGCAGTATTTT
TRBV7-9	-	TRBJ2-1	-	CASKLLYNEQFF	TGTGCCAGCAAACTTTTATACAATGAGCAGTTCTTC
TRBV7-2	once	TRBJ1-5	-	CASSLRTQQPQHF	TGTGCCAGCAGCCTAAGGACCCAACAGCCCCAGCATTTT
TRBV7-3	-	TRBJ2-5	-	CASSLFGANQETQYF	TGTGCCAGCAGCTTATTCGGGGCGAACCAAGAGACCCAGTACTTC